This T cell receptor (beta chain) was retrieved from a study of early T cells in non-severe SARS-CoV-2 infection. Study overall: Whole-blood bulk RNA, unsorted, was sequenced, and chains were unpaired. Study results and limitations: The VDJdb matching leaned toward anti-spike CD8 responses and overlooked private and CD4 specificities.

A remark on this clonotype: Its antigen is still unknown.

Unique molecular identifiers were affixed to single, distinct cDNA molecules. A single record per CDR3 protein comes from TCRdb applying MiXCR to the 5' RACE reads. Of more than 65,000 distinct CDR3 sequences in the sample, around 13% were seen once. J lost 2 bases, V lost 2 bases, and 0 bases had no gene match. The CDR3 length is 15 residues. CDR1 SEHNR and CDR2 FQNEAQ come from the germline V gene (reference sequence). V is TRBV7-9 and J is TRBJ2-5, with TRBD2 matching 12 bases. The sequencing here drew on whole blood, taken at baseline. The TCR comes from an adult who was a healthcare worker with PCR-confirmed SARS-CoV-2 infection or an uninfected control (not recorded which). The CDR3 loop is CASSLLAGGQETQYF. The CDR3 nucleotides read TGTGCCAGCAGCTTACTAGCGGGAGGGCAAGAGACCCAGTACTTC.